The clone carrying this TCR beta chain has only a few counts. Its antigen remains unknown. The V gene end was trimmed by 3 bases and the J gene end by 7 bases; junction bases not matched to a gene: 3. CDR3 length: 14 residues. Germline loops: CDR1 SGDLS, CDR2 YYNGEE. One entry per CDR3 protein, called by TCRdb with MiXCR from the 5' RACE reads. The sample carries fewer than 40,000 distinct CDR3 sequences, less than 25% recorded once. Study outcomes and limitations: Tumor memory CD4+ T cell TCR gene usage clustered with blood and lymph node memory CD4+ cells and lymph node naive CD4+ cells.

The V and J genes are TRBV9 and TRBJ1-6, with TRBD1 matching 8 bases. Sequenced material: memory CD4+ T cells sorted from blood. Subset defined: memory CD4+ T cells, CD4+CD45RO+CD25-. The receptor comes from a female donor with breast cancer. CDR3 coding DNA: TGTGCCAGCAGCGCGACAGGGGTGAATTCACCCCTCCACTTT. This encodes CASSATGVNSPLHF. Full variable domain (missing parts from reference TRBV9 and TRBJ1-6): DSGVTQTPKHLITATGQRVTLRCSPRSGDLSVYWYQQSLDQGLQFLIQYYNGEERAKGNILERFSAQQFPDLHSELNLSSLELGDSALYFCASSATGVNSPLHFGNGTRLTVT.